The T cell receptor (beta chain) under discussion was sequenced for a study of T-cell memory formation after mild COVID-19. TCRalpha and TCRbeta libraries used 5'RACE with constant-segment primers and UMIs. TCRdb called the 5' RACE reads again in MiXCR, with one record for every CDR3 protein. The data contain roughly 350,000 distinct CDR3 sequences, approximately 15% of them singletons. General study points: Contracting CD8+ clones were enriched in EMRA, CD4+ mainly in CM and EM. CD4/CD8 balance characterized clones contracting day 15 to 85, and CD4+ skew characterized later expanders. Second-wave clones with a day 37 peak had unconfirmed SARS-CoV-2 specificity.

This CDR3 region has 13 residues. CDR1 is SQVTM and CDR2 is ANQGSEA in the germline V gene. V shed 5 bases, J shed 9 bases, and the junction held 4 bases outside the gene matches. This clonotype has a handful of counts. Its antigen is unknown. The TCR sequence derives from a man aged 18 to 29 who had mild COVID-19 (a few samples of this study predate the infection). Cell type and time point are not known. The sequenced sample consisted of PBMCs or a T cell subset sorted from them (not recorded which). V gene TRBV29-1 combines with J gene TRBJ1-6; TRBD1 matches 10 bases. This CDR3 is CSVKGQGSSPLHF. CDR3 DNA: TGCAGCGTTAAGGGACAGGGGAGTTCACCCCTCCACTTT.